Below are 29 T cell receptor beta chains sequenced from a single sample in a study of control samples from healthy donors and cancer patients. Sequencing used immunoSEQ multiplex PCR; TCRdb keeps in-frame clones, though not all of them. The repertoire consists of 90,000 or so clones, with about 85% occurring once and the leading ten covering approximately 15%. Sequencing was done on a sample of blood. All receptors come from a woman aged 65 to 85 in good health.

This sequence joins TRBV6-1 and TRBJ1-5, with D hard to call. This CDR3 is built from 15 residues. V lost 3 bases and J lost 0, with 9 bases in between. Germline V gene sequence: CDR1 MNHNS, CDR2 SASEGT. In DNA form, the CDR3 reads TGTGCCAGCAGTGACCAGAGTTATAGCAATCAGCCCCAGCATTTT. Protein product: CASSDQSYSNQPQHF.

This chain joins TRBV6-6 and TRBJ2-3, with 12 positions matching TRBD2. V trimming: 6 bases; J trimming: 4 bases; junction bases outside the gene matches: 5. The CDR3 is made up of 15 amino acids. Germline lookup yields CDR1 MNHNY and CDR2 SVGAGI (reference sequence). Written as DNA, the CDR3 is TGTGCCAGCAGGGGACTAGCGGGTGGCGCAGATACGCAGTATTTT. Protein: CASRGLAGGADTQYF.

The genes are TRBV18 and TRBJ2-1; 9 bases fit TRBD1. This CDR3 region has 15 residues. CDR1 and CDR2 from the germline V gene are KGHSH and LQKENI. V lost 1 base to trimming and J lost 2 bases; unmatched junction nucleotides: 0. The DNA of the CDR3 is TGTGCCAGCTCACCACGGACAGGGGCCTACAATGAGCAGTTCTTC. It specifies CASSPRTGAYNEQFF.

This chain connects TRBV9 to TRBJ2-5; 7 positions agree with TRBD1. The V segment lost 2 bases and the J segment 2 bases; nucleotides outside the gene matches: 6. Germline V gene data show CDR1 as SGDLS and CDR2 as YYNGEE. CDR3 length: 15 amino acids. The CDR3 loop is CASSVTAGGQETQYF. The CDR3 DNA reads TGTGCCAGCAGCGTTACTGCAGGGGGTCAAGAGACCCAGTACTTC.

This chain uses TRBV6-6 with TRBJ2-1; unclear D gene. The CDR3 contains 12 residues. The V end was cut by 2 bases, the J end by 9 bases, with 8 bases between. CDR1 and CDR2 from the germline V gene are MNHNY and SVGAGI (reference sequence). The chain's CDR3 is CASSYISGEQFF. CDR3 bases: TGTGCCAGCAGTTACATCTCCGGTGAGCAGTTCTTC.

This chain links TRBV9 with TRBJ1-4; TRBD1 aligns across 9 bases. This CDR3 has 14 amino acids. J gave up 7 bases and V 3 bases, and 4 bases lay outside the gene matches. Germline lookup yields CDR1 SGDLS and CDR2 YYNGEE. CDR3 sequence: CASSATGGAEKLFF. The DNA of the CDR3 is TGTGCCAGCAGCGCGACAGGGGGTGCTGAAAAACTGTTTTTT. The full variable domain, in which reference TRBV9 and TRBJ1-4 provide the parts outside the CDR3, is DSGVTQTPKHLITATGQRVTLRCSPRSGDLSVYWYQQSLDQGLQFLIQYYNGEERAKGNILERFSAQQFPDLHSELNLSSLELGDSALYFCASSATGGAEKLFFGSGTQLSVL.

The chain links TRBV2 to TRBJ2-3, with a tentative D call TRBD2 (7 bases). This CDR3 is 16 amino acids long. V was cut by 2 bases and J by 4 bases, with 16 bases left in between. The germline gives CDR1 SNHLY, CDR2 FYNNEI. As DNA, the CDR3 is TGTGCCAGCAGTGAAAGGGGGGGGGCCTCGGCAGATACGCAGTATTTT. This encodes CASSERGGASADTQYF.

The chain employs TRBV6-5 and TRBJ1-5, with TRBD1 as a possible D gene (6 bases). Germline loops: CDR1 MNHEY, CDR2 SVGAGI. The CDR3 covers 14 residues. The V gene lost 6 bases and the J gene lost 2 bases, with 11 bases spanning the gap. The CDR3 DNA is TGTGCCAGCAGACAGGGCGTAGGCAATCAGCCCCAGCATTTT. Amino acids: CASRQGVGNQPQHF.

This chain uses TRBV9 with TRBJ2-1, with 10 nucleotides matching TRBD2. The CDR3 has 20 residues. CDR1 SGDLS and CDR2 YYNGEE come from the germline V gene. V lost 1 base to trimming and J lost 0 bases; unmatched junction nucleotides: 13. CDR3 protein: CASSVTSGTKSRGSYNEQFF. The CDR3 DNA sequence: TGTGCCAGCAGCGTAACTAGCGGGACGAAATCAAGGGGCTCCTACAATGAGCAGTTCTTC.

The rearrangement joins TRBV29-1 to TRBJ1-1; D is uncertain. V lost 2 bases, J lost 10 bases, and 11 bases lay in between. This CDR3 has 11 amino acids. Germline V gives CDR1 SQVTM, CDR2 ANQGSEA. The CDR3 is CSVELARTAFF. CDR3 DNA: TGCAGCGTTGAATTGGCCAGGACAGCTTTCTTT.

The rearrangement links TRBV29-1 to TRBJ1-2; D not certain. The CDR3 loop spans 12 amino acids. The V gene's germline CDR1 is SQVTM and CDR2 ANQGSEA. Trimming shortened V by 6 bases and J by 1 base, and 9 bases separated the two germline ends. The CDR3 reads CSVATSNYGYTF. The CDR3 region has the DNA TGCAGCGTAGCGACAAGTAACTATGGCTACACCTTC.

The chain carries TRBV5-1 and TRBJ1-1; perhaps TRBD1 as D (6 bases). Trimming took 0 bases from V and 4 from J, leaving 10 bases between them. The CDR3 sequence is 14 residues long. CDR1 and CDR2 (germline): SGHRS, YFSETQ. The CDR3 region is CASSLVGGGTEAFF. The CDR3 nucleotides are TGCGCCAGCAGCTTGGTGGGGGGCGGCACTGAAGCTTTCTTT.

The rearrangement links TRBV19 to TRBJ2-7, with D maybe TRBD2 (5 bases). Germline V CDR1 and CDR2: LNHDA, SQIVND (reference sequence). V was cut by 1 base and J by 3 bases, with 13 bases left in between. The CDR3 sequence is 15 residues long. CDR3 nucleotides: TGTGCCAGTAGTATAGTCCCGGGAAGTCTCTACGAGCAGTACTTC. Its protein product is CASSIVPGSLYEQYF.

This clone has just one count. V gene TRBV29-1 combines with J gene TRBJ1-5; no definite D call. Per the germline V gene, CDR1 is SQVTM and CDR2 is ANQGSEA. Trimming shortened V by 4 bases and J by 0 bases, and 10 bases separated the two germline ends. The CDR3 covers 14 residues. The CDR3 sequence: CSVAEGNSNQPQHF. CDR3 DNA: TGCAGCGTTGCGGAAGGGAATAGCAATCAGCCCCAGCATTTT.

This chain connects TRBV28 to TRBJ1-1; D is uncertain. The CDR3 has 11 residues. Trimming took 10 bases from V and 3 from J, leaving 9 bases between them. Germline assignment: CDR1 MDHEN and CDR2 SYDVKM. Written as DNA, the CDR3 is TGTGCCACCGGGTCGGACACTGAAGCTTTCTTT. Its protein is CATGSDTEAFF. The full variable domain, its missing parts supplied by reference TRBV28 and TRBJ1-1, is DVKVTQSSRYLVKRTGEKVFLECVQDMDHENMFWYRQDPGLGLRLIYFSYDVKMKEKGDIPEGYSVSREKKERFSLILESASTNQTSMYLCATGSDTEAFFGQGTRLTVV.

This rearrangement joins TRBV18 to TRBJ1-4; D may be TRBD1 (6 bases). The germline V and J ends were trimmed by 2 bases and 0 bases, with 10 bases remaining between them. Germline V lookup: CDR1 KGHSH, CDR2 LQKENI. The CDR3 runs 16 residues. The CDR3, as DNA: TGTGCCAGCTCACCAGACGAGGGGGCAACTAATGAAAAACTGTTTTTT. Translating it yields CASSPDEGATNEKLFF.

The CDR3 DNA is TGCGCCAGCAGCTTGGGGCAGGACTACAATGAGCAGTTCTTC. It codes for CASSLGQDYNEQFF. The gene calls are TRBV5-1 and TRBJ2-1; D unresolved. Germline V lookup: CDR1 SGHRS, CDR2 YFSETQ. The CDR3 loop spans 14 amino acids. Trimming left V 0 bases short and J 3 bases short, with 7 bases between.

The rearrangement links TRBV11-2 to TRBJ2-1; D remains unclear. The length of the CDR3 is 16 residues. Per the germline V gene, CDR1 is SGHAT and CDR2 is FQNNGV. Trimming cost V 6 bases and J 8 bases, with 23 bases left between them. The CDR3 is CASRPPWSTPAHEQFF. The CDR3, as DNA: TGTGCCAGCAGACCTCCGTGGAGCACCCCGGCCCATGAGCAGTTCTTC.

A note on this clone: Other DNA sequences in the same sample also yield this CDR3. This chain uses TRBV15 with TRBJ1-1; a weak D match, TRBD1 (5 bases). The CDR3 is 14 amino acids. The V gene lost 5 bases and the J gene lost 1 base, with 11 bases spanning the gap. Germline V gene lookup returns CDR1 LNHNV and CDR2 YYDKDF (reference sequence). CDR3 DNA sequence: TGTGCCACCAGCCCGCGGACAACGAACACTGAAGCTTTCTTT. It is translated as CATSPRTTNTEAFF.

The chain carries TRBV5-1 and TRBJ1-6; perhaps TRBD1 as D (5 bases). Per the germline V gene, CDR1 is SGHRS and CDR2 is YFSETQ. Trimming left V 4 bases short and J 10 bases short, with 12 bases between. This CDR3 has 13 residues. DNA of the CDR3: TGCGCCAGCAGCGCACAACAGGAGTCACCCCTCCACTTT. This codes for CASSAQQESPLHF.

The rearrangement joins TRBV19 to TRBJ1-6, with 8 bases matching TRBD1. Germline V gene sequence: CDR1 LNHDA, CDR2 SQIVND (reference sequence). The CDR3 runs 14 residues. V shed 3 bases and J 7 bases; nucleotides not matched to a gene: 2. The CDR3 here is CASSMGTGNSPLHF. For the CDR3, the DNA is TGTGCCAGTAGTATGGGGACAGGCAATTCACCCCTCCACTTT.

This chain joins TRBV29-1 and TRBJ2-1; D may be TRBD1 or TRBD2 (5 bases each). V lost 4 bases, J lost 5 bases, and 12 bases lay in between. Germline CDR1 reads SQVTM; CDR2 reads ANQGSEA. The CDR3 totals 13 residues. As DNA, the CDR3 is TGCAGCGTTGCTGGGGGATTAAACAATGAGCAGTTCTTC. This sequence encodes CSVAGGLNNEQFF.

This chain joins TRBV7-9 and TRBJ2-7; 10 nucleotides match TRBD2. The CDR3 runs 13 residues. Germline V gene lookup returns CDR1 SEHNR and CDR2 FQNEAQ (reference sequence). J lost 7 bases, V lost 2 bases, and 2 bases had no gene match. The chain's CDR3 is CASSLSGREEQYF. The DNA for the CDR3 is TGTGCCAGCAGCTTAAGCGGGAGGGAAGAGCAGTACTTC.

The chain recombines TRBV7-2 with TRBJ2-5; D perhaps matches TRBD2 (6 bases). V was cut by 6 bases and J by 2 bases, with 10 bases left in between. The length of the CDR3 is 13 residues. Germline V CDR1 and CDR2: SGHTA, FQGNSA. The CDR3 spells CASSRGVQETQYF. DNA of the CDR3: TGTGCCAGCAGTCGCGGGGTACAAGAGACCCAGTACTTC.

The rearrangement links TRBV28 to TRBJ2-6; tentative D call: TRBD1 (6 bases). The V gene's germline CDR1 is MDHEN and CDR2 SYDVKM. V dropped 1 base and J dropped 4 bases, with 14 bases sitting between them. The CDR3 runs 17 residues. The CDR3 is CASSLSQGSPGANVLTF. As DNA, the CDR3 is TGTGCCAGCAGTTTATCCCAGGGGAGCCCCGGGGCCAACGTCCTGACTTTC.

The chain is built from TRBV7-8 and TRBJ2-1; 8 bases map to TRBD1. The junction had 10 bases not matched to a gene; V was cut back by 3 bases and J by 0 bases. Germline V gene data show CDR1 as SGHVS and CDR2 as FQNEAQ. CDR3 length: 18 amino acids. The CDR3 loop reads CASSLIQGAQSSYNEQFF. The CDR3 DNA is TGTGCCAGCAGCTTGATCCAGGGGGCTCAGAGCTCCTACAATGAGCAGTTCTTC.

The CDR3 nucleotides read TGTGCCAGCAGCCCCCTTGATCGGTTTGGAGAGACTAACTATGGCTACACCTTC. Its translation is CASSPLDRFGETNYGYTF. J is TRBJ1-2 and V is TRBV7-9, with no clear D. V was clipped by 5 bases and J by 0 bases, with 22 bases between them. The CDR3 is made up of 18 amino acids. Germline CDR1 SEHNR, CDR2 FQNEAQ (reference sequence).

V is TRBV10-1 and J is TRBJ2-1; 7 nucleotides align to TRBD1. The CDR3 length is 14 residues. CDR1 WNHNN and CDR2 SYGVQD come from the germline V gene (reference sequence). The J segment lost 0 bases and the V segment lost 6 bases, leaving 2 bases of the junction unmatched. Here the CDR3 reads CASSRDSSYNEQFF. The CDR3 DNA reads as TGCGCCAGCAGCCGGGACAGCTCCTACAATGAGCAGTTCTTC.

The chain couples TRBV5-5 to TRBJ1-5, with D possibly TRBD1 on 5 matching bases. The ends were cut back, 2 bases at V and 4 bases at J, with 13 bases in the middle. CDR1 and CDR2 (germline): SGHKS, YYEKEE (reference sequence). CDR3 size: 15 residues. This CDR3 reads CASSLGDHSNQPQHF. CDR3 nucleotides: TGTGCCAGCAGCTTAGGGGACCACAGTAATCAGCCCCAGCATTTT.